This entry features one TCR beta chain sequence. This record comes from a study of T-cell reconstitution after alpha-beta-depleted transplantation in children. Germline trimming cut 1 base from V and 4 bases from J; bases unmatched to any gene: 6. There are 15 residues in the CDR3. CDR1 and CDR2 from the germline V gene are SGDLS and YYNGEE. Unique molecular identifiers tagged the TCRbeta library. TCRdb reprocessed the PCR reads via MiXCR and lists one record per CDR3 protein. The sample yields almost 250,000 distinct CDR3 sequences, 25% seen once. The receptor was isolated from a girl aged 2 to 9 with Fanconi anemia, due to receive a stem cell transplant. Sequences were derived from PBMCs, sampled before TCRalphabeta/CD19-depleted stem cell transplant. V is TRBV9 and J is TRBJ2-3, with 7 bases matching TRBD1. The CDR3 loop is CASSVLGQGADTQYF. The CDR3 DNA is TGTGCCAGCAGCGTACTCGGGCAGGGGGCAGATACGCAGTATTTT.